The clone carrying this T cell receptor (beta chain) has only one observation. The primer mix had 60 Vbeta and 13 Jbeta primers. Profiled with immunoSEQ multiplex PCR; TCRdb holds only in-frame clones, not every one. The sample has some 130,000 clones, about 82% seen once. This specimen comes from a study of cytomegalovirus exposure and HLA in healthy donors. Sequencing input: PBMCs. The receptor was isolated from a boy aged 5-17 years in good health and CMV-seronegative.

This CDR3 is CASKGLASQETQYF. In nucleotides, the CDR3 is TGTGCCAGCAAGGGACTAGCGAGCCAAGAGACCCAGTACTTC. This rearrangement joins TRBV2 to TRBJ2-5, with 10 bases matching TRBD2. The germline gives CDR1 SNHLY, CDR2 FYNNEI. The V segment lost 7 bases and the J segment 1 base; nucleotides outside the gene matches: 3. The CDR3 is made up of 14 amino acids.